Following are 13 T cell receptor beta chains from one sample sequenced in a study of cytomegalovirus exposure and HLA in healthy donors. The PCR used 60 Vbeta and 13 Jbeta primers. Repertoires were generated with immunoSEQ multiplex PCR, while TCRdb's copy carries only in-frame clones and drops some. The repertoire holds 75,000 to 95,000 clones, with 65% to 85% as singletons. Sequences were obtained from PBMCs. The receptors stem from a man aged 50 or older in good health and CMV-seronegative.

Regarding this clone: The limits of the CDR3 on the DNA are not certain, so only TCRdb's listed CDR3 is given. The V and J genes are TRBV4-3 and TRBJ1-1. In germline, CDR1 is LGHNA, CDR2 YSLEER. The CDR3 is 12 residues long, counting both termini. CDR3 residues: CASSQVGSGSFF.

V gene TRBV11-3 combines with J gene TRBJ1-6; maybe TRBD1 (5 bases). V was shortened by 5 bases and J by 8 bases, with 13 bases between the two germline ends. The CDR3 contains 14 residues. Germline CDR1 and CDR2: SGHNT and YENEEA. The CDR3: CASSRGLGDSPLHF. The CDR3 DNA follows: TGTGCCAGCAGCCGGGGACTGGGGGATTCACCCCTCCACTTT.

The CDR3 loop reads CASSLDGLAGGTGELFF. CDR3 nucleotide sequence: TGCGCCAGCAGCTTGGATGGACTAGCGGGGGGGACCGGGGAGCTGTTTTTT. V and J are TRBV5-1 and TRBJ2-2; 15 bases agree with TRBD2. CDR1 is SGHRS and CDR2 is YFSETQ in the germline V gene. This CDR3 is 17 amino acids long. The ends lost 0 bases at V and 5 bases at J; junction bases unmatched: 2.

The sample holds one count of this clone. The gene calls are TRBV25-1 and TRBJ2-3; TRBD1 might be the D (6 bases). There are 16 residues in the CDR3. The germline CDR1 and CDR2 sequences are MGHDK and SYGVNS. Trimming took off 4 bases at V and 1 base at J, with 15 bases between the two ends. The CDR3 sequence: CASSAWGPSGTDTQYF. Here the CDR3 DNA reads TGTGCCAGCAGTGCGTGGGGGCCCTCAGGCACAGATACGCAGTATTTT.

The sample holds a few counts of this clone. This chain links TRBV5-1 with TRBJ1-2; TRBD1 aligns across 12 bases. The trim removed 4 bases at V and 2 bases at J, leaving 12 bases unmatched. The CDR3 totals 18 residues. Germline CDR1 and CDR2: SGHRS and YFSETQ. CDR3 in amino acids: CASSARLGTGGLNYGYTF. The CDR3 region has the DNA TGCGCCAGCAGCGCAAGATTAGGGACAGGGGGCCTAAACTATGGCTACACCTTC.

The J gene is TRBJ1-3, the V gene TRBV6-6; D is undetermined. V shed 5 bases and J shed 2 bases, with 7 bases lying between them. CDR3 length: 13 amino acids. The germline V gene has CDR1 MNHNY and CDR2 SVGAGI (reference sequence). The CDR3: CASSRGAGNTIYF. DNA for the CDR3: TGTGCCAGCAGTCGGGGAGCTGGAAACACCATATATTTT.

The chain carries TRBV4-3 and TRBJ1-4; no clear D gene. CDR1 is LGHNA, CDR2 YSLEER, per germline. V was clipped by 1 base and J by 2 bases, with 11 bases between them. The length of the CDR3 is 16 residues. The CDR3 DNA reads as TGCGCCAGCAGCCAAGGGGCGACACCGACTAATGAAAAACTGTTTTTT. Encoded protein: CASSQGATPTNEKLFF.

This rearrangement joins TRBV18 to TRBJ1-2, with a weak D call TRBD1 (6 bases). Between the trimmed V and J ends, which lost 2 bases and 8 bases, there was a span of 12 bases. Per the germline V gene, CDR1 is KGHSH and CDR2 is LQKENI. The CDR3 sequence is 13 residues long. Written as DNA, the CDR3 is TGTGCCAGCTCACCAGGCGGGGGCAAAGGCTACACCTTC. Amino acid sequence: CASSPGGGKGYTF.

The chain employs TRBV6-5 and TRBJ2-7, with TRBD1 matching 10 bases. CDR1 and CDR2 from the germline V gene are MNHEY and SVGAGI. The CDR3 spans 14 residues. Losses at the gene ends were 6 bases for V and 5 bases for J; bases not matched to a gene: 7. The CDR3 sequence: CASSRDRGGNEQYF. CDR3 nucleotides: TGTGCCAGCAGCCGGGACAGGGGAGGGAACGAGCAGTACTTC.

The chain links TRBV9 to TRBJ2-7, with 12 positions matching TRBD2. This CDR3 is 15 amino acids long. V lost 3 bases to trimming and J lost 6 bases; unmatched junction nucleotides: 7. Per the germline V gene, CDR1 is SGDLS and CDR2 is YYNGEE. The CDR3 spells CASSASGGASREQYF. CDR3 bases: TGTGCCAGCAGCGCTAGCGGGGGGGCCTCCCGCGAGCAGTACTTC.

The rearrangement joins TRBV28 to TRBJ2-7; TRBD1 matches 9 bases. This CDR3 is 16 amino acids long. CDR1 and CDR2 (germline): MDHEN, SYDVKM. V shed 7 bases and J 0 bases; nucleotides not matched to a gene: 10. As DNA, the CDR3 is TGTGCCAGCACTCCCCCGGGACAGGGAACCTCCTACGAGCAGTACTTC. This gives the protein CASTPPGQGTSYEQYF.

This chain joins TRBV7-8 and TRBJ2-5, with TRBD2 matching over 12 bases. CDR3 length: 16 amino acids. The trim removed 4 bases at V and 7 bases at J, leaving 10 bases unmatched. Germline CDR1 and CDR2: SGHVS and FQNEAQ. In DNA form, the CDR3 reads TGTGCCAGCAGCTCCCAGACTAGCGGGGGATTCCGGACCCAGTACTTC. Its protein product is CASSSQTSGGFRTQYF.

The chain joins TRBV7-8 to TRBJ2-1, with TRBD2 identical over 13 bases. Germline values: CDR1 SGHVS, CDR2 FQNEAQ. The CDR3 sequence is 15 residues long. Unmatched junction bases numbered 7, after V lost 5 bases and J lost 9 bases. The CDR3 DNA is TGTGCCAGCAGCGCCCGACTAGCGGGGGGTACTGAGCAGTTCTTC. Residues: CASSARLAGGTEQFF.